These 25 T cell receptor beta chains came from one sample sequenced in a study of blood T cell repertoires in COVID-19. Assay: immunoSEQ multiplex PCR; the TCRdb copy retains only in-frame clones and omits some. The sample holds about 260,000 clones, approximately 90% seen once. The sequenced sample consisted of PBMCs or T cells enriched from blood (not recorded which). These TCRs come from a middle-aged man who had been exposed to COVID-19.

This chain uses TRBV4-1 with TRBJ1-1; the match to TRBD1 covers 11 bases. Trimming took 3 bases from V and 9 from J; bases not matched to a gene: 9. The CDR3 contains 15 residues. CDR1 and CDR2 (germline): MGHRA, YSYEKL. The CDR3 DNA reads TGCGCCAGCAGCCAGGCAGACCGGGACAGGGGGAAAGCTTTCTTT. It translates to CASSQADRDRGKAFF.

The J gene is TRBJ2-1, the V gene TRBV28; D is uncertain. This CDR3 has 16 amino acids. V lost 3 bases, J lost 9 bases, and 21 bases lay in between. CDR1 MDHEN and CDR2 SYDVKM come from the germline V gene. CDR3 coding DNA: TGTGCCAGCAGTTTCACGTTTCGACCGGGTCTAAGTGAGCAGTTCTTC. Translation gives CASSFTFRPGLSEQFF.

This sequence joins TRBV5-8 and TRBJ2-1; D unresolved. The CDR3 contains 17 residues. CDR1 and CDR2 (germline): SGHTS, YDEGEE. V gave up 0 bases and J gave up 0 bases, with 13 bases separating them. DNA for the CDR3: TGTGCCAGCAGCTTGGGGCAGCTTAGGAGCTCCTACAATGAGCAGTTCTTC. Translated, it gives CASSLGQLRSSYNEQFF.

The rearrangement joins TRBV28 to TRBJ1-1, with a weak D call TRBD1 (5 bases). This CDR3 is built from 13 residues. Trimming removed 5 bases from V and 4 bases from J, with 11 bases in between. Per germline, CDR1 MDHEN and CDR2 SYDVKM. Here the CDR3 reads CASSTQAVTEAFF. The CDR3 nucleotides read TGTGCCAGCAGTACACAGGCGGTCACTGAAGCTTTCTTT.

The CDR3, as DNA: TGTGCCAGCAGCCCCTGGACTAGCGGAGGGGGAGATACGCAGTATTTT. Its protein product is CASSPWTSGGGDTQYF. This sequence joins TRBV3-1 (or the pseudogene TRBV3-2) and TRBJ2-3; TRBD2 aligns across 10 bases. This CDR3 region has 16 residues. Germline V gene data show CDR1 as LGHDT and CDR2 as YNNKEL (reference sequence). Trimming removed 4 bases from V and 5 bases from J; junction bases left unmatched: 9.

The chain combines TRBV7-2 with TRBJ2-2, with 7 bases aligning to TRBD2. The V and J ends lost 0 bases and 2 bases, in that order; junction bases with no gene match: 3. The CDR3 sequence is 16 residues long. Germline CDR1 is SGHTA and CDR2 is FQGNSA. The CDR3 nucleotides are TGTGCCAGCAGCTTAGCGAGCGGGGCCAACACCGGGGAGCTGTTTTTT. Protein product: CASSLASGANTGELFF.

The V and J genes are TRBV9 and TRBJ2-7; 8 bases are a match to TRBD2. Germline V gene data show CDR1 as SGDLS and CDR2 as YYNGEE. J gave up 9 bases and V 4 bases, and 9 bases lay outside the gene matches. The CDR3 is 13 amino acids. The CDR3 coding sequence is TGTGCCAGCAGCCCTGGGGGACTAGACGTGCAGTACTTC. Translation gives CASSPGGLDVQYF.

CDR3 DNA sequence: TGTGCCACCAGTGCGGCTAGCGGGAGGGCCAATACTACCAAAAACATTCAGTACTTC. Encoded protein: CATSAASGRANTTKNIQYF. V is TRBV24-1 and J is TRBJ2-4; 12 bases line up with TRBD2. This CDR3 comprises 19 residues. From germline, CDR1 is KGHDR and CDR2 SFDVKD. V gave up 5 bases and J gave up 2 bases; unmatched junction bases: 12.

The chain combines TRBV7-5 with TRBJ2-7; the DNA was not used to check the table's D call, TRBD2. TRBV7-5 is a known pseudogene. The CDR3 has 13 residues. CDR3 bases: TGTGCCAGAAGCTTAGGACTAGCTTACGAGCAGTACTTC. It translates to CARSLGLAYEQYF.

This chain uses TRBV6-4 with TRBJ2-5; D perhaps matches TRBD2 (5 bases). CDR3 length: 13 residues. V dropped 0 bases and J dropped 7 bases, with 9 bases sitting between them. The germline V gene encodes CDR1 MRHNA and CDR2 SNTAGT. CDR3 residues: CASSDSIGGTQYF. For the CDR3, the DNA is TGTGCCAGCAGTGACTCGATCGGAGGGACCCAGTACTTC.

This clone was recorded once. This chain links TRBV28 with TRBJ1-3; 7 nucleotides align to TRBD1. The length of the CDR3 is 16 residues. The V and J ends lost 5 bases and 1 base, in that order; junction bases with no gene match: 8. From germline, CDR1 is MDHEN and CDR2 SYDVKM. The CDR3 nucleotides are TGTGCCAGCAGTGACCCACAGGGGCGGTCTGGAAACACCATATATTTT. It encodes CASSDPQGRSGNTIYF.

The chain employs TRBV19 and TRBJ2-1, with 7 bases identical to TRBD2. Germline V gene lookup returns CDR1 LNHDA and CDR2 SQIVND (reference sequence). CDR3 length equals 15 residues. V dropped 5 bases and J dropped 12; count of bases not matched to a gene: 16. The chain's CDR3 is CASSFSPTSLVGQFF. In DNA, the CDR3 is TGTGCCAGTAGTTTCTCCCCGACTAGCCTGGTAGGGCAGTTCTTC.

The table lists this clone with a few counts. The chain combines TRBV2 with TRBJ2-1; 7 bases match TRBD2. This CDR3 comprises 16 residues. The germline V gene encodes CDR1 SNHLY and CDR2 FYNNEI. V shed 2 bases, J shed 4 bases, and the junction held 8 bases outside the gene matches. The CDR3 is CASSEQGAGLYNEQFF. Here the CDR3 DNA reads TGTGCCAGCAGTGAACAGGGAGCGGGACTTTACAATGAGCAGTTCTTC. The full variable domain, its missing parts supplied by reference TRBV2 and TRBJ2-1, is EPEVTQTPSHQVTQMGQEVILRCVPISNHLYFYWYRQILGQKVEFLVSFYNNEISEKSEIFDDQFSVERPDGSNFTLKIRSTKLEDSAMYFCASSEQGAGLYNEQFFGPGTRLTVL.

The rearrangement uses TRBV12-5 and TRBJ1-2; D is unresolved. The CDR3 covers 14 residues. V was clipped by 3 bases and J by 8 bases, with 16 bases between them. CDR1 and CDR2 (germline): LGHNT, FRNRAP. The CDR3 DNA is TGTGCTAGTGGTTTCAGTTATGGGCTTATCGGCTACACCTTC. As protein: CASGFSYGLIGYTF.

The rearrangement uses TRBV15 and TRBJ1-5, with a weak D call TRBD1 (5 bases). The CDR3 contains 15 residues. The germline CDR1 and CDR2 sequences are LNHNV and YYDKDF (reference sequence). The germline V and J ends were trimmed by 3 bases and 7 bases, with 16 bases remaining between them. CDR3 nucleotides: TGTGCCACCAGCAGGGACCGGGGGGATTGGCAGCCCCAGCATTTT. Translation: CATSRDRGDWQPQHF.

The chain joins TRBV10-3 to TRBJ2-2; 11 nucleotides match TRBD2. CDR1 and CDR2 (germline): ENHRY, SYGVKD. The CDR3 extends over 17 amino acids. J gave up 5 bases and V 11 bases, and 16 bases lay outside the gene matches. In nucleotides, the CDR3 is TGTGCCGTCCAGGGGACTAGCGGTCCCCGAACAACCGGGGAGCTGTTTTTT. It is translated as CAVQGTSGPRTTGELFF.

Comments on this clone: A much larger clone lies a single base off, so this may be a read error. V usage is TRBV3-1 (or the pseudogene TRBV3-2) and J usage is TRBJ2-5; TRBD2 matches 11 bases. The V gene's germline CDR1 is LGHDT and CDR2 YNNKEL (reference sequence). The CDR3 consists of 15 residues. The V gene end was trimmed by 4 bases and the J gene end by 1 base; junction bases not matched to a gene: 2. The CDR3 protein is CASSRGTSGQETQYF. DNA of the CDR3: TGTGCCAGCAGCCGGGGGACTAGCGGCCAAGAGACCCAGTACTTC.

The chain links TRBV5-1 to TRBJ2-7; a possible D gene is TRBD1 (6 bases). Germline CDR1 reads SGHRS; CDR2 reads YFSETQ. The CDR3 length is 15 residues. V gave up 4 bases and J gave up 2 bases, with 16 bases separating them. This chain's CDR3 is CASSRRTQGPYEQYF. The CDR3 DNA reads as TGCGCCAGCAGCCGGCGGACACAGGGCCCCTACGAGCAGTACTTC. The variable domain in full, with the rest retrieved from reference TRBV5-1 and TRBJ2-7, is KAGVTQTPRYLIKTRGQQVTLSCSPISGHRSVSWYQQTPGQGLQFLFEYFSETQRNKGNFPGRFSGRQFSNSRSEMNVSTLELGDSALYLCASSRRTQGPYEQYFGPGTRLTVT.

For this clone: Within the sample, other DNA sequences also encode this same CDR3. The chain combines TRBV28 with TRBJ1-2; D gene unclear. V lost 6 bases to trimming and J lost 2 bases, with 16 bases between them. The germline gives CDR1 MDHEN, CDR2 SYDVKM. This CDR3 contains 15 residues. The CDR3 protein is CASSSPSGGNYGYTF. For the CDR3, the DNA is TGTGCCAGCAGCTCACCCTCTGGAGGGAACTATGGCTACACCTTC.

The sample holds a few counts of this clone. V usage is TRBV30 and J usage is TRBJ2-1; no clear D. Between the trimmed V and J ends, which lost 1 base and 3 bases, there was a span of 4 bases. CDR3 length: 12 residues. The germline V gene has CDR1 GTSNPN and CDR2 SVGIG (reference sequence). The CDR3 region has the DNA TGTGCCTGGAGTGCCTACTACAATGAGCAGTTCTTC. Residues: CAWSAYYNEQFF.

This clone has a single count. The rearrangement links TRBV6-1 to TRBJ2-1; 7 bases map to TRBD2. With 3 bases clipped from V and 4 bases from J, the junction kept 3 bases outside the gene matches. Germline CDR1 MNHNS, CDR2 SASEGT. The CDR3 runs to 14 residues. This CDR3 reads CASSELAEYNEQFF. The CDR3 DNA follows: TGTGCCAGCAGTGAGCTAGCGGAATACAATGAGCAGTTCTTC.

The genes are TRBV4-2 and TRBJ2-1, with TRBD2 identical over 8 bases. The V segment lost 1 base and the J segment 4 bases; nucleotides outside the gene matches: 9. The CDR3 totals 17 residues. Looked up from germline, CDR1 is LGHNA and CDR2 is YNFKEQ. CDR3 residues: CASSQASLAGLYNEQFF. The DNA for the CDR3 is TGTGCCAGCAGCCAAGCGTCTTTAGCGGGGCTTTACAATGAGCAGTTCTTC.

The CDR3 DNA sequence: TGTGCCAGCAGCTTAAAGGGACTCCTATCTATCTCCTACAATGAGCAGTTCTTC. This encodes CASSLKGLLSISYNEQFF. The genes are TRBV7-9 and TRBJ2-1, with D perhaps matching TRBD2 (6 bases). The ends were cut back, 2 bases at V and 0 bases at J, with 17 bases in the middle. The CDR3 runs to 18 residues. The germline gives CDR1 SEHNR, CDR2 FQNEAQ (reference sequence).

CDR3 sequence reads: CASSIGREGLFYRSSYNEQFF. DNA for the CDR3: TGTGCCAGTAGTATAGGACGGGAGGGCCTGTTTTATAGGAGCTCCTACAATGAGCAGTTCTTC. The chain carries TRBV19 and TRBJ2-1; 8 bases map to TRBD2. CDR3 length: 21 amino acids. The germline V gene encodes CDR1 LNHDA and CDR2 SQIVND (reference sequence). The ends lost 1 base at V and 0 bases at J; junction bases unmatched: 17.

The genes are TRBV9 and TRBJ1-3; no clear D gene. Trimming stripped 0 bases from V and 0 bases from J, with 4 bases between. The CDR3 length is 14 residues. CDR1 SGDLS and CDR2 YYNGEE come from the germline V gene. CDR3 region: CASSVGSSGNTIYF. The CDR3 coding sequence is TGTGCCAGCAGCGTAGGGAGCTCTGGAAACACCATATATTTT. Variable domain in full (rest from reference TRBV9 and TRBJ1-3): DSGVTQTPKHLITATGQRVTLRCSPRSGDLSVYWYQQSLDQGLQFLIQYYNGEERAKGNILERFSAQQFPDLHSELNLSSLELGDSALYFCASSVGSSGNTIYFGEGSWLTVV.